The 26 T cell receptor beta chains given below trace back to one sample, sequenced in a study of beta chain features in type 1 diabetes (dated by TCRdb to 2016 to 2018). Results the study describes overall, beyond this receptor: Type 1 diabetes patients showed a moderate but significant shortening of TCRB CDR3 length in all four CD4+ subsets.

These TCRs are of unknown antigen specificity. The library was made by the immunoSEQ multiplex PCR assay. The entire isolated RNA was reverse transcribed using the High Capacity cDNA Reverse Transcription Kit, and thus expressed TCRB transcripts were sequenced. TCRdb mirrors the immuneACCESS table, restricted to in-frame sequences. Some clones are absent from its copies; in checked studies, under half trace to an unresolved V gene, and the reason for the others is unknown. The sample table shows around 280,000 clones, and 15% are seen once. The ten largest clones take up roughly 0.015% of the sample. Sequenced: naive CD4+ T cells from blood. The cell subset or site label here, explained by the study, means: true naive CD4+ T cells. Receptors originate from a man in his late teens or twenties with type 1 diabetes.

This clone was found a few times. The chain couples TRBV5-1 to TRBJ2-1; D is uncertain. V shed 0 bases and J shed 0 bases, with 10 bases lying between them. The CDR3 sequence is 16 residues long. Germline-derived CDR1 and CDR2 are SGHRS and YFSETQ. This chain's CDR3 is CASSLGLLSSYNEQFF. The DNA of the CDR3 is TGCGCCAGCAGCTTGGGACTTCTGAGCTCCTACAATGAGCAGTTCTTC.

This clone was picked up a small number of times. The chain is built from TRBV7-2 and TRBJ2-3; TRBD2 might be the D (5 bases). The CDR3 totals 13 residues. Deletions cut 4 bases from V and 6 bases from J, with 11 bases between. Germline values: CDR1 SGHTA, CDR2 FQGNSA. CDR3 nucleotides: TGTGCCAGCAGCTATAGCCGGGGTGATACGCAGTATTTT. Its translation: CASSYSRGDTQYF.

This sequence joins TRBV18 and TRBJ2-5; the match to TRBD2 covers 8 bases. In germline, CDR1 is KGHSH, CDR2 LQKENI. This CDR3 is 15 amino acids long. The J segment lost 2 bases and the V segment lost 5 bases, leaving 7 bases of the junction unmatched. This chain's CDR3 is CASSSQRGGQETQYF. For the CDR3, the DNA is TGTGCCAGCTCAAGCCAACGGGGGGGACAAGAGACCCAGTACTTC.

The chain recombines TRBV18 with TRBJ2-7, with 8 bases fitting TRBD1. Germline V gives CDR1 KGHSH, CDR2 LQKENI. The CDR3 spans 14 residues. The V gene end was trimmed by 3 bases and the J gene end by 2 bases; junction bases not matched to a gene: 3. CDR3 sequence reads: CASSPRGPTYEQYF. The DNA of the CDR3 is TGTGCCAGCTCACCCAGGGGGCCAACCTACGAGCAGTACTTC.

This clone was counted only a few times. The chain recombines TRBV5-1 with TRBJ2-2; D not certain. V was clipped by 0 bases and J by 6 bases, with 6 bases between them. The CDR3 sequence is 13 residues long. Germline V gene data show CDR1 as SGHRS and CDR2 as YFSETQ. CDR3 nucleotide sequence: TGCGCCAGCAGCTTGGGTCAGTCCGGGGAGCTGTTTTTT. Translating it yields CASSLGQSGELFF.

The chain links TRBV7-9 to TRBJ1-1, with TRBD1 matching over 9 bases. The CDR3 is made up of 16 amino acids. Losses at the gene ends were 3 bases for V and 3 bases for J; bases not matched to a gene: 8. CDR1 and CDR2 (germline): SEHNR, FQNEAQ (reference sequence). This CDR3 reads CASSFKLTGGDTEAFF. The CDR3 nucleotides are TGTGCCAGCAGCTTCAAACTGACAGGGGGAGACACTGAAGCTTTCTTT.

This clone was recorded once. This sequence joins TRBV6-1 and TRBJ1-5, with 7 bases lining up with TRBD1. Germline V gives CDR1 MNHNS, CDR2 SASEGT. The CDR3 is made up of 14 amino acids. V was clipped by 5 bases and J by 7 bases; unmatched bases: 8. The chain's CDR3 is CASSLKGANQPQHF. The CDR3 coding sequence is TGTGCCAGCAGTCTCAAGGGGGCGAACCAGCCCCAGCATTTT.

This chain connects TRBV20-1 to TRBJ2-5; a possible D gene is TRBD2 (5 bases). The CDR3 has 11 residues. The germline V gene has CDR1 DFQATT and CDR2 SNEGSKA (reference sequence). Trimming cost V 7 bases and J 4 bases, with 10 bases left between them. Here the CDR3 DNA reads TGCAGTGGAGGGCTTTTAGAGACCCAGTACTTC. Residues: CSGGLLETQYF.

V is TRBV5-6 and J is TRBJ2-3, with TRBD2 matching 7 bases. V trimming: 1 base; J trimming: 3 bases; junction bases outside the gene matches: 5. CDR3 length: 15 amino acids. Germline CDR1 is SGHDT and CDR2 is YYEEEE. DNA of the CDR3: TGTGCCAGCAGCTTGAGGTCGGGGGGAACAGATACGCAGTATTTT. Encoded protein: CASSLRSGGTDTQYF.

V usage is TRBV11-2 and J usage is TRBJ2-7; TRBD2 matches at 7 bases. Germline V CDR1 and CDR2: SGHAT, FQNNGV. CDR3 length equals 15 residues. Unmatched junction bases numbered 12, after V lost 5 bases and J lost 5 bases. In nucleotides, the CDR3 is TGTGCCAGCAGCCCCGGATTGCGGGAGAGGAACGAGCAGTACTTC. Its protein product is CASSPGLRERNEQYF.

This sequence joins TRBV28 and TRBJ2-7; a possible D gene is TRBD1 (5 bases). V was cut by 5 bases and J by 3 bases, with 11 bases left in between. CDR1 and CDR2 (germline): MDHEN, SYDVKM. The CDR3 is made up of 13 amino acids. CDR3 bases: TGTGCCAGCAGTCCCAGACAGATCTACGAGCAGTACTTC. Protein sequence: CASSPRQIYEQYF.

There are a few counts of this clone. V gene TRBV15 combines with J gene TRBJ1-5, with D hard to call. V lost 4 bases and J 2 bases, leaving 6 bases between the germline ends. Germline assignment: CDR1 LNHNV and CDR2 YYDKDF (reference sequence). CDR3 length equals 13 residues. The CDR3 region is CATSKAGNQPQHF. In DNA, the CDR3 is TGTGCCACCAGCAAGGCGGGCAATCAGCCCCAGCATTTT.

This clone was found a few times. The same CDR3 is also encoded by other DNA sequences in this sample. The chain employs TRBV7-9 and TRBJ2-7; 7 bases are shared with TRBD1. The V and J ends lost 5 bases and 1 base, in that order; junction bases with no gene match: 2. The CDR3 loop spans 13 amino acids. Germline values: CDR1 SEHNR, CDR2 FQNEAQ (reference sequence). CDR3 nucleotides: TGTGCCAGCAGCCCGACAGGGTCCTACGAGCAGTACTTC. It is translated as CASSPTGSYEQYF.

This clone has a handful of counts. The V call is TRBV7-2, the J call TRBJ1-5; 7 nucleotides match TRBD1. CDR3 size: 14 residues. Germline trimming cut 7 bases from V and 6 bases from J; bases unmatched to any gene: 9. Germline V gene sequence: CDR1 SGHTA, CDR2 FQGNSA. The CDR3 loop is CASTGGGILQPQHF. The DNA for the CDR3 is TGTGCCAGCACAGGGGGTGGAATACTTCAGCCCCAGCATTTT.

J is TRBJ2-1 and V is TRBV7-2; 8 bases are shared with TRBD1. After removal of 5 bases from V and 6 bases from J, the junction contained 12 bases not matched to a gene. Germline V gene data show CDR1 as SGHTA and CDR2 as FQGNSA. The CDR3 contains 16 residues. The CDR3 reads CASSPSTGAYGNEQFF. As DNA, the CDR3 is TGTGCCAGCAGCCCCTCGACAGGGGCGTACGGCAATGAGCAGTTCTTC.

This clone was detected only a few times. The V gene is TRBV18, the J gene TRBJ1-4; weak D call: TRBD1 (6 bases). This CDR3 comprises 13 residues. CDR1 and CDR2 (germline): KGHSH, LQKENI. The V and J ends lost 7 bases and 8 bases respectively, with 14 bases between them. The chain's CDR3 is CASLTGSDEKLFF. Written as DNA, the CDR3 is TGTGCCAGCTTGACAGGATCGGACGAAAAACTGTTTTTT.

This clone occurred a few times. The CDR3 sequence is CASSWGTGAVVGYTF. In DNA, the CDR3 is TGTGCCAGCAGTTGGGGGACAGGCGCTGTTGTAGGCTACACCTTC. The chain has TRBV28 and TRBJ1-2; 8 bases agree with TRBD1. The CDR3 contains 15 residues. Germline V lookup: CDR1 MDHEN, CDR2 SYDVKM. The V and J ends lost 4 bases and 8 bases, in that order; junction bases with no gene match: 12.

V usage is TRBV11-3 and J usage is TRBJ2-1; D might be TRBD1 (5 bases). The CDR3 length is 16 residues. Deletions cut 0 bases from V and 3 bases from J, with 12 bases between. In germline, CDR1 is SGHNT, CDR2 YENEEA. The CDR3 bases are TGTGCCAGCAGCTTAGACGGCCAGGGCGGCTACAATGAGCAGTTCTTC. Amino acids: CASSLDGQGGYNEQFF.

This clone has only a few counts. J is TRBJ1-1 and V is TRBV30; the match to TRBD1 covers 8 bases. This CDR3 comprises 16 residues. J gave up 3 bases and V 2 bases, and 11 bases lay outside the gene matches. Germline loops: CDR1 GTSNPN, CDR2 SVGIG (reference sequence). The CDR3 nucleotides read TGTGCCTGGAGTCCCTCCGGGACAGGTTTTTACACTGAAGCTTTCTTT. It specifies CAWSPSGTGFYTEAFF.

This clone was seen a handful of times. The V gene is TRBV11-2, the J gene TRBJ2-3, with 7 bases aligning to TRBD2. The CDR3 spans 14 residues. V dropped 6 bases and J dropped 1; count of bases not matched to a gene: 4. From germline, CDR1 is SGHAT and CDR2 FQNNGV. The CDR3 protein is CASSQREGTDTQYF. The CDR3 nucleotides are TGTGCCAGCAGTCAACGGGAGGGCACAGATACGCAGTATTTT.

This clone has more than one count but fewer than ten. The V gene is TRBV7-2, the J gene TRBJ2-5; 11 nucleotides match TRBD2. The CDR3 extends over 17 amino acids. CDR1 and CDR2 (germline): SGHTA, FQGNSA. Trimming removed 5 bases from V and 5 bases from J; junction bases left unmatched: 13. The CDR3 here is CASSPLSLAGGGETQYF. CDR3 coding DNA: TGTGCCAGCAGCCCCTTATCCCTAGCGGGGGGCGGGGAGACCCAGTACTTC.

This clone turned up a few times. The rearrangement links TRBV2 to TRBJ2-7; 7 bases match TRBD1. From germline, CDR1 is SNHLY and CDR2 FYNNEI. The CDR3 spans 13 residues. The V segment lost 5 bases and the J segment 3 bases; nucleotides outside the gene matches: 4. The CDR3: CASSRDRSYEQYF. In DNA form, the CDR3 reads TGTGCCAGCAGTCGGGACAGAAGCTACGAGCAGTACTTC.

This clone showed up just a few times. DNA of the CDR3: TGTGCCCGACAAGGGGGGGGAGATACGCAGTATTTT. Its translation: CARQGGGDTQYF. The rearrangement joins TRBV30 to TRBJ2-3; D is possibly TRBD2 (7 bases). This CDR3 comprises 12 residues. Germline V gives CDR1 GTSNPN, CDR2 SVGIG (reference sequence). V lost 8 bases and J 5 bases, leaving 14 bases between the germline ends.

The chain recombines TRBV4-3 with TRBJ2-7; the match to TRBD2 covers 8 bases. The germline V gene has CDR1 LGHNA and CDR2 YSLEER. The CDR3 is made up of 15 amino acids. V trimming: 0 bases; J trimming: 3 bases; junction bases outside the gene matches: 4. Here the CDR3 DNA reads TGCGCCAGCAGCCAAGAAATAGCGGGGCACTACGAGCAGTACTTC. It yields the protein CASSQEIAGHYEQYF.

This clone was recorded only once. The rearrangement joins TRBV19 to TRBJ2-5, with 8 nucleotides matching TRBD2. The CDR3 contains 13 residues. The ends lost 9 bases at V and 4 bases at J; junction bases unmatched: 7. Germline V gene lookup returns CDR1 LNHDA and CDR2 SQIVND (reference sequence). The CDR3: CASRRGGTETQYF. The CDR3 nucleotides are TGTGCCAGCCGACGGGGGGGTACAGAGACCCAGTACTTC.

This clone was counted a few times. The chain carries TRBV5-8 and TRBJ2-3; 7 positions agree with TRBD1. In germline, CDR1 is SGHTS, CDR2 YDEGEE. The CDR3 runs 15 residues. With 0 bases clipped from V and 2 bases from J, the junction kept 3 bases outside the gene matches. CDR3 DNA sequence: TGTGCCAGCAGCTTGGGGGGACAGCACACAGATACGCAGTATTTT. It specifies CASSLGGQHTDTQYF.